The clone carrying this T cell receptor (beta chain) has just one count. The protocol was immunoSEQ multiplex PCR, while the TCRdb copy is restricted to in-frame clones and leaves out a portion. The table includes 64,000 or so clones, about 96% detected once. These data come from a study of technical replicates of blood from a handful of donors. The source material was T cells isolated from PBMCs. This TCR derives from a human donor in good health.

CDR3 coding DNA: TGCGCCAGCAGCCGACGAGGGAGGGGAGCTCTGTACGAGCAGTACTTC. It encodes CASSRRGRGALYEQYF. The rearrangement joins TRBV5-1 to TRBJ2-7, with 7 bases lining up with TRBD2. Germline lookup yields CDR1 SGHRS and CDR2 YFSETQ. The junction had 14 bases not matched to a gene; V was cut back by 4 bases and J by 4 bases. The CDR3 loop spans 16 amino acids. Filled out from reference TRBV5-1 and TRBJ2-7, the complete variable domain reads KAGVTQTPRYLIKTRGQQVTLSCSPISGHRSVSWYQQTPGQGLQFLFEYFSETQRNKGNFPGRFSGRQFSNSRSEMNVSTLELGDSALYLCASSRRGRGALYEQYFGPGTRLTVT.